These 27 T cell receptor beta chains were sequenced from one sample in a study of cytomegalovirus exposure and HLA in healthy donors. PCR employed 60 Vbeta and 13 Jbeta primers. Only in-frame clones appear in the TCRdb table, and some are missing; sequencing was by immunoSEQ multiplex PCR. The top ten hold 9.5% to 13% of the sample, which has 85,000 to 90,000 clones, under 80% seen once. Sequences were obtained from PBMCs. Source of these receptors: a man younger than 40 in good health and CMV-seropositive.

This clone was counted between two and nine times. The J gene is TRBJ1-6, the V gene TRBV5-6; 11 bases agree with TRBD1. CDR1 and CDR2 (germline): SGHDT, YYEEEE. The J segment lost 11 bases and the V segment lost 4 bases, leaving 2 bases of the junction unmatched. The CDR3 length is 13 residues. CDR3 loop: CASSGTGGTPLHF. The CDR3 DNA sequence: TGTGCCAGCAGCGGGACAGGGGGTACACCCCTCCACTTT.

This chain joins TRBV2 and TRBJ1-5, with D uncertain. V dropped 2 bases and J dropped 7 bases, with 12 bases sitting between them. The CDR3 consists of 14 residues. The germline gives CDR1 SNHLY, CDR2 FYNNEI. The CDR3 sequence: CASSEWTNSQPQHF. Written as DNA, the CDR3 is TGTGCCAGCAGTGAATGGACTAACTCCCAGCCCCAGCATTTT.

The V call is TRBV28, the J call TRBJ2-3, with 7 bases matching TRBD2. The J segment lost 8 bases and the V segment lost 1 base, leaving 0 bases of the junction unmatched. The CDR3 loop spans 12 amino acids. Germline lookup yields CDR1 MDHEN and CDR2 SYDVKM. The CDR3 sequence is CASSLSGGTQYF. For the CDR3, the DNA is TGTGCCAGCAGTTTATCGGGGGGTACGCAGTATTTT.

The V call is TRBV30, the J call TRBJ2-2; maybe TRBD2 (5 bases). CDR1 and CDR2 from the germline V gene are GTSNPN and SVGIG (reference sequence). This CDR3 region has 15 residues. Between the trimmed V and J ends, which lost 2 bases and 2 bases, there was a span of 12 bases. DNA of the CDR3: TGTGCCTGGAGTCCGGGGAGTGTTAACACCGGGGAGCTGTTTTTT. Protein: CAWSPGSVNTGELFF.

The chain uses TRBV18 and TRBJ1-4, with D unresolved. V was trimmed by 0 bases and J by 0 bases, leaving 8 bases between them. The CDR3 spans 16 residues. The germline V gene encodes CDR1 KGHSH and CDR2 LQKENI. DNA for the CDR3: TGTGCCAGCTCACCACCGGGAGGTGCAACTAATGAAAAACTGTTTTTT. It is translated as CASSPPGGATNEKLFF.

The rearrangement links TRBV6-6 to TRBJ2-5; no reliable D call. V was cut by 3 bases and J by 7 bases, with 12 bases left in between. The CDR3 runs 13 residues. Per the germline V gene, CDR1 is MNHNY and CDR2 is SVGAGI (reference sequence). In nucleotides, the CDR3 is TGTGCCAGCAGTTATTCTGGTCGGAGGACCCAGTACTTC. It specifies CASSYSGRRTQYF.

This sequence joins TRBV15 and TRBJ2-1; TRBD2 matches 10 bases. The CDR3 consists of 19 residues. V lost 0 bases and J lost 2; bases outside the gene matches: 10. Germline assignment: CDR1 LNHNV and CDR2 YYDKDF (reference sequence). CDR3 in amino acids: CATSRDLSASGGTYNEQFF. CDR3 DNA: TGTGCCACCAGCAGAGACTTATCAGCTAGCGGGGGCACCTACAATGAGCAGTTCTTC.

This clone came up once. This sequence joins TRBV7-2 and TRBJ1-1; D remains ambiguous. The CDR3 sequence is 14 residues long. Germline CDR1 SGHTA, CDR2 FQGNSA. The V end was cut by 5 bases, the J end by 6 bases, with 16 bases between. The CDR3 DNA follows: TGTGCCAGCAGCCCTAGTCCTGCGACCCCTGAAGCTTTCTTT. It yields the protein CASSPSPATPEAFF.

This chain uses TRBV27 with TRBJ1-5, with 8 bases lining up with TRBD1. J lost 6 bases, V lost 4 bases, and 11 bases had no gene match. The germline V gene has CDR1 MNHEY and CDR2 SMNVEV (reference sequence). This CDR3 region has 16 residues. The CDR3: CASSSLSDRVGQPQHF. The CDR3 nucleotides are TGTGCCAGCAGTTCCCTATCGGACAGGGTAGGTCAGCCCCAGCATTTT.

This sequence joins TRBV7-9 and TRBJ2-2, with TRBD1 identical over 9 bases. The CDR3 is 14 amino acids. Trimming removed 5 bases from V and 7 bases from J; junction bases left unmatched: 5. Germline CDR1 is SEHNR and CDR2 is FQNEAQ (reference sequence). In nucleotides, the CDR3 is TGTGCCAGCAGCCTCGGACAGGGGAGCGGGGAGCTGTTTTTT. It codes for CASSLGQGSGELFF.

V usage is TRBV4-1 and J usage is TRBJ2-1; TRBD2 is a possible D gene (5 bases). V lost 5 bases to trimming and J lost 1 base, with 9 bases between them. CDR3 length: 14 residues. Germline V gene data show CDR1 as MGHRA and CDR2 as YSYEKL. The CDR3 DNA reads as TGCGCCAGCAGCGGGGAGAGGTCCTACAATGAGCAGTTCTTC. This gives the protein CASSGERSYNEQFF.

With regard to this clone: The junction does not match germline at one end; this may be a read error. This chain connects TRBV7-7 to TRBJ2-5; weak D call: TRBD2 (5 bases). CDR1 and CDR2 (germline): SSHAT, FNYEAQ (reference sequence). This CDR3 comprises 14 residues. DNA for the CDR3: TGTGCTAGCAGCCTGATGGACTGGGCGGAGACCCAGTACTTC. It encodes CASSLMDWAETQYF.

This clone has a handful of counts. This sequence joins TRBV7-9 and TRBJ1-2; 8 bases map to TRBD1. V shed 4 bases, J shed 4 bases, and the junction held 8 bases outside the gene matches. Germline CDR1 SEHNR, CDR2 FQNEAQ (reference sequence). This CDR3 spans 15 amino acids. CDR3 region: CASSSTRGRFYGYTF. The CDR3 DNA sequence: TGTGCCAGCAGCTCGACCAGGGGGCGCTTCTATGGCTACACCTTC.

This chain joins TRBV18 and TRBJ1-2, with 10 positions matching TRBD1. Germline V lookup: CDR1 KGHSH, CDR2 LQKENI. J gave up 9 bases and V 2 bases, and 15 bases lay outside the gene matches. The CDR3 length is 17 residues. The CDR3 loop is CASSPSGPNWDRGSYTF. In nucleotides, the CDR3 is TGTGCCAGCTCACCATCAGGACCGAATTGGGACAGGGGAAGCTACACCTTC.

J is TRBJ2-5 and V is TRBV4-3; D is undetermined. The CDR3 spans 13 residues. V lost 0 bases to trimming and J lost 8 bases, with 10 bases between them. The germline gives CDR1 LGHNA, CDR2 YSLEER. DNA of the CDR3: TGCGCCAGCAGCCAAGATTCCGTTAGTACCCAGTACTTC. This sequence encodes CASSQDSVSTQYF.

The chain combines TRBV27 with TRBJ1-5, with D possibly TRBD1 on 5 matching bases. CDR3 length: 15 amino acids. From germline, CDR1 is MNHEY and CDR2 SMNVEV (reference sequence). V lost 1 base, J lost 2 bases, and 9 bases lay in between. CDR3 protein: CASSLYGAGNQPQHF. In DNA form, the CDR3 reads TGTGCCAGCAGTTTATATGGGGCAGGCAATCAGCCCCAGCATTTT.

The chain links TRBV28 to TRBJ1-5; TRBD1 matches at 7 bases. The V segment lost 3 bases and the J segment 2 bases; nucleotides outside the gene matches: 1. In germline, CDR1 is MDHEN, CDR2 SYDVKM. The CDR3 length is 14 residues. The CDR3 sequence is CASSLQGGNQPQHF. For the CDR3, the DNA is TGTGCCAGCAGTTTGCAGGGGGGCAATCAGCCCCAGCATTTT.

The gene calls are TRBV19 and TRBJ2-1, with TRBD1 matching over 12 bases. V shed 3 bases and J 7 bases; nucleotides not matched to a gene: 4. The CDR3 runs 15 residues. The germline gives CDR1 LNHDA, CDR2 SQIVND (reference sequence). This CDR3 is CASSIGDRGPNEQFF. The CDR3, as DNA: TGTGCCAGTAGTATTGGGGACAGGGGGCCTAATGAGCAGTTCTTC.

The J gene is TRBJ2-7, the V gene TRBV27; 11 bases are shared with TRBD2. Germline V gene data show CDR1 as MNHEY and CDR2 as SMNVEV (reference sequence). V was clipped by 6 bases and J by 7 bases; unmatched bases: 2. The CDR3 is 12 amino acids. DNA for the CDR3: TGTGCCAGCAGGAGACTAGCGGGGGAGCAGTACTTC. It encodes CASRRLAGEQYF.

This clone turned up a few times. The V and J genes are TRBV4-1 and TRBJ2-7, with TRBD1 as a possible D gene (5 bases). The CDR3 length is 15 residues. Germline V CDR1 and CDR2: MGHRA, YSYEKL. The V gene lost 0 bases and the J gene lost 0 bases, with 9 bases spanning the gap. Here the CDR3 reads CASSQDRGSSYEQYF. The CDR3 DNA reads as TGCGCCAGCAGCCAAGATAGGGGCAGCTCCTACGAGCAGTACTTC.

This clone was observed once. The genes are TRBV11-2 and TRBJ1-3; no firm D call. Germline loops: CDR1 SGHAT, CDR2 FQNNGV. This CDR3 spans 16 amino acids. The germline V and J ends were trimmed by 0 bases and 0 bases, with 9 bases remaining between them. The CDR3 DNA reads as TGTGCCAGCAGCTTAGATTACCTGAGCTCTGGAAACACCATATATTTT. This encodes CASSLDYLSSGNTIYF.

V is TRBV9 and J is TRBJ1-3, with 8 bases identical to TRBD1. The germline CDR1 and CDR2 sequences are SGDLS and YYNGEE. Losses at the gene ends were 4 bases for V and 1 base for J; bases not matched to a gene: 10. This CDR3 contains 17 residues. CDR3: CASSPRTGWNSGNTIYF. CDR3 DNA: TGTGCCAGCAGCCCTCGGACAGGGTGGAATTCTGGAAACACCATATATTTT.

The chain links TRBV27 to TRBJ2-3; D might be TRBD2 (7 bases). This CDR3 comprises 16 residues. Germline V gene sequence: CDR1 MNHEY, CDR2 SMNVEV (reference sequence). V lost 5 bases and J 2 bases, leaving 17 bases between the germline ends. CDR3 in DNA: TGTGCCAGCAGTCCGGTGGTGGGGGGGCCCACAGATACGCAGTATTTT. It translates to CASSPVVGGPTDTQYF.

This clone counts as medium-sized. V is TRBV6-1 and J is TRBJ1-1, with a possible D match to TRBD1 (5 bases). Germline V gene sequence: CDR1 MNHNS, CDR2 SASEGT. The V end lost 2 bases, the J end lost 5 bases, and 12 bases lay between the germline ends. The CDR3 runs 14 residues. The CDR3, as DNA: TGTGCCAGCAGTGAAAGAGGACAAGGTACTGAAGCTTTCTTT. Protein product: CASSERGQGTEAFF.

The CDR3 spells CASSRAVQRTSGQETQYF. CDR3 bases: TGTGCCAGCAGCAGAGCAGTCCAAAGGACTAGCGGACAAGAGACCCAGTACTTC. The chain carries TRBV9 and TRBJ2-5; TRBD2 agrees at 10 bases. Germline CDR1 SGDLS, CDR2 YYNGEE. The CDR3 length is 18 residues. The J segment lost 2 bases and the V segment lost 4 bases, leaving 14 bases of the junction unmatched.

This rearrangement joins TRBV21-1 to TRBJ1-6; the DNA was not compared with TRBD1, the D call given in the table. TRBV21-1 is flagged as a pseudogene. This CDR3 comprises 18 residues. The DNA for the CDR3 is TGTGCCAGCAGCAAATCTGGGCAGGGAATGTATCGGCGTTCACCCCTCCACTTT. It specifies CASSKSGQGMYRRSPLHF.

The genes are TRBV18 and TRBJ2-7; D gene uncertain. The V end lost 3 bases, the J end lost 9 bases, and 15 bases lay between the germline ends. This CDR3 region has 13 residues. Germline V gives CDR1 KGHSH, CDR2 LQKENI. This chain's CDR3 is CASSPSPTLGQYF. The DNA for the CDR3 is TGTGCCAGCTCACCGAGTCCGACATTGGGGCAGTACTTC.